This T cell receptor (beta chain) comes out of a study of blood T cell repertoires in COVID-19. As for the study in general: The analysed material was cDNA or gDNA that came from T cells, B-cell-depleted T cells, or PBMCs.

Per germline, CDR1 KGHDR and CDR2 SFDVKD. J lost 4 bases, V lost 5 bases, and 9 bases had no gene match. This CDR3 has 16 residues. Measured with immunoSEQ multiplex PCR; TCRdb has only the in-frame clones, and not every one. The sample comprises under 250,000 clones, roughly nine tenths of which are singletons, and 6.2% rests with the top ten. The sequence was obtained from a man aged 60 to 69 with acute or convalescent COVID-19. The sequenced sample was peripheral blood. V usage is TRBV24-1 and J usage is TRBJ1-3, with 8 positions matching TRBD1. CDR3 sequence (DNA): TGTGCCACCAGTGGTGGACAGGGTATGATCGGAAACACCATATATTTT. This gives the protein CATSGGQGMIGNTIYF.